A single sample gave rise to the 31 T cell receptor beta chains below, sequenced in a study of identical twins (dated by TCRdb to about 2016). Libraries were prepared through 5' RACE. TCRdb lists the instrument as Illumina HiSeq 2000. TCRdb handled the public reads itself, with Q25 trimming in fastp and clone calling in MiXCR, and kept productive beta chains. Entries are consolidated by CDR3 protein sequence, retaining the most common genes and DNA. The sample table holds a few hundred thousand distinct CDR3 sequences, of which roughly 9.5% were seen once. The ten largest clones capture 2.5% to 3% of the sample. These same data were also listed under a study on yellow fever vaccine responses in identical twins.

Sequencing was performed on PBMCs. These receptors all stem from a woman aged 18-29 years in good health.

The gene calls are TRBV29-1 and TRBJ2-7; 9 nucleotides align to TRBD1. This CDR3 contains 14 residues. With 6 bases clipped from V and 7 bases from J, the junction kept 13 bases outside the gene matches. Germline V gene sequence: CDR1 SQVTM, CDR2 ANQGSEA. The CDR3 loop is CSVSKQGAIGEQYF. CDR3 DNA: TGCAGCGTGAGTAAACAGGGGGCAATAGGAGAGCAGTACTTC.

There are many counts of this clonotype. The chain couples TRBV12-3 or TRBV12-4 to TRBJ2-7; 8 nucleotides line up with TRBD1. This CDR3 spans 12 amino acids. V was pared by 2 bases and J by 8 bases, with 2 bases of the junction left unmatched. This CDR3 reads CASSLQGAQQYF. The DNA for the CDR3 is TGTGCCAGCAGTTTACAGGGGGCCCAGCAGTACTTC.

The gene calls are TRBV7-8 and TRBJ2-2; 7 bases fit TRBD1. The CDR3 loop spans 15 amino acids. After removal of 5 bases from V and 5 bases from J, the junction contained 8 bases not matched to a gene. From germline, CDR1 is SGHVS and CDR2 FQNEAQ. CDR3 in DNA: TGTGCCAGCAGCCCATGGGGCAGGGGGACCGGGGAGCTGTTTTTT. Translating gives CASSPWGRGTGELFF.

This clonotype was picked up many times. The chain uses TRBV7-3 and TRBJ2-2, with 9 bases fitting TRBD2. CDR1 and CDR2 (germline): SGHTA, FQGTGA. This CDR3 has 14 amino acids. Trimming took 4 bases from V and 7 from J; bases not matched to a gene: 4. CDR3 sequence reads: CASSSSTSGGELFF. The CDR3 DNA follows: TGTGCCAGCAGCTCTTCGACTAGCGGCGGGGAGCTGTTTTTT.

The chain is built from TRBV7-2 and TRBJ2-2; 7 nucleotides align to TRBD2. The CDR3 is 15 residues long. From germline, CDR1 is SGHTA and CDR2 FQGNSA. The trim removed 5 bases at V and 6 bases at J, leaving 9 bases unmatched. The CDR3 DNA sequence: TGTGCCAGCAGCGCGCCGGCGGGGGTCCCCGGGGAGCTGTTTTTT. Amino acid sequence: CASSAPAGVPGELFF.

This clonotype was seen repeatedly, ten times or more. V usage is TRBV4-3 and J usage is TRBJ2-6; weak D call: TRBD1 (6 bases). The V gene's germline CDR1 is LGHNA and CDR2 YSLEER. The CDR3 sequence is 16 residues long. Trimming took off 6 bases at V and 0 bases at J, with 12 bases between the two ends. DNA for the CDR3: TGCGCCAGCAGTCCAGGGGTGTCCTCTGGGGCCAACGTCCTGACTTTC. Translated: CASSPGVSSGANVLTF.

This clonotype has more than one count but fewer than ten. The chain recombines TRBV7-2 with TRBJ2-7; 10 bases match TRBD1. The V segment lost 4 bases and the J segment 0 bases; nucleotides outside the gene matches: 3. Germline V gene data show CDR1 as SGHTA and CDR2 as FQGNSA. The CDR3 is 15 amino acids. The CDR3 DNA reads as TGTGCCAGCAGCTCGACAGGGGGCAGCTCCTACGAGCAGTACTTC. Translated: CASSSTGGSSYEQYF.

This clonotype was detected only once. V usage is TRBV7-9 and J usage is TRBJ2-1; 13 bases line up with TRBD2. J gave up 7 bases and V 5 bases, and 11 bases lay outside the gene matches. The CDR3 length is 17 residues. CDR1 is SEHNR, CDR2 FQNEAQ, per germline (reference sequence). In DNA, the CDR3 is TGTGCCAGCAGCCCTGGGCTCGGGACTAGCGGGATGAATGAGCAGTTCTTC. Translation gives CASSPGLGTSGMNEQFF.

The rearrangement joins TRBV2 to TRBJ1-2; maybe TRBD1 (6 bases). Per the germline V gene, CDR1 is SNHLY and CDR2 is FYNNEI. The CDR3 is 16 residues long. V was clipped by 10 bases and J by 6 bases, with 27 bases between them. In nucleotides, the CDR3 is TGTGCCATCGACCCGGGACAATCGACCGGGAAGGATGGCTACACCTTC. It translates to CAIDPGQSTGKDGYTF.

This clonotype was found many times. For the CDR3, the DNA is TGTGCCAGCAGCCCGACCGGAACCTACGAGCAGTACTTC. It is translated as CASSPTGTYEQYF. The genes are TRBV6-2 or TRBV6-3 and TRBJ2-7; D is undetermined. The germline V gene has CDR1 MNHEY and CDR2 SVGEGT. The CDR3 covers 13 residues. The V end was cut by 6 bases, the J end by 2 bases, with 11 bases between.

The CDR3 DNA is TGTGCCAGCGGCCCCGGGGGAGGGTCTGCGCAGTTCTTC. It codes for CASGPGGGSAQFF. The rearrangement uses TRBV4-2 and TRBJ2-1; 7 nucleotides line up with TRBD2. The V segment lost 8 bases and the J segment 12 bases; nucleotides outside the gene matches: 13. The CDR3 consists of 13 residues. Germline V gene sequence: CDR1 LGHNA, CDR2 YNFKEQ.

This clonotype was recorded many times. The V call is TRBV7-9, the J call TRBJ2-5; 8 bases line up with TRBD2. After removal of 11 bases from V and 3 bases from J, the junction contained 14 bases not matched to a gene. Germline lookup yields CDR1 SEHNR and CDR2 FQNEAQ (reference sequence). The CDR3 spans 15 residues. CDR3 sequence (DNA): TGTGCCGGGGTTCAAGTGGGACTAGGAGAAGAGACCCAGTACTTC. This gives the protein CAGVQVGLGEETQYF.

This clonotype was seen more than once but under ten times. The chain employs TRBV6-1 and TRBJ1-1; maybe TRBD1 (6 bases). Trimming removed 6 bases at V and 3 bases at J, with 20 bases between. This CDR3 is built from 16 residues. Germline V lookup: CDR1 MNHNS, CDR2 SASEGT. In DNA, the CDR3 is TGTGCCAGCAGAAACGTCGTCGGACAGCTTCACACTGAAGCTTTCTTT. Residues: CASRNVVGQLHTEAFF.

This clonotype turned up a few times. This rearrangement joins TRBV3-1 to TRBJ2-7; 7 nucleotides line up with TRBD1. This CDR3 is built from 14 residues. V lost 3 bases and J lost 1; bases outside the gene matches: 3. From germline, CDR1 is LGHDT and CDR2 YNNKEL (reference sequence). The CDR3 DNA follows: TGTGCCAGCAGCCAGAGACAGGGTTCCTACGAGCAGTACTTC. It translates to CASSQRQGSYEQYF.

The chain couples TRBV10-2 to TRBJ2-1, with 12 bases fitting TRBD2. The CDR3 totals 18 residues. With 6 bases clipped from V and 0 bases from J, the junction kept 9 bases outside the gene matches. CDR1 is WSHSY, CDR2 SAAADI, per germline. CDR3 amino acids: CASSARTSGTLSYNEQFF. Written as DNA, the CDR3 is TGCGCCAGCAGCGCCCGGACTAGCGGGACCCTCTCCTACAATGAGCAGTTCTTC.

This clonotype was counted many times. The V and J genes are TRBV4-3 and TRBJ2-1, with 8 bases matching TRBD2. There are 16 residues in the CDR3. V lost 1 base to trimming and J lost 7 bases; unmatched junction nucleotides: 9. The V gene's germline CDR1 is LGHNA and CDR2 YSLEER. The CDR3 sequence is CASSQAPAGADNEQFF. CDR3 nucleotide sequence: TGCGCCAGCAGCCAAGCCCCAGCGGGAGCTGATAATGAGCAGTTCTTC.

There are a few counts of this clonotype. J is TRBJ1-6 and V is TRBV12-3 or TRBV12-4, with 7 bases identical to TRBD1. The CDR3 is 13 amino acids. V lost 6 bases, J lost 8 bases, and 4 bases stayed unmatched. CDR3: CASRGQWDSPLHF. CDR3 in DNA: TGTGCCAGCAGGGGACAGTGGGATTCACCCCTCCACTTT.

This clonotype was seen at least ten times. V and J are TRBV7-2 and TRBJ2-3; D ambiguous. This CDR3 is built from 14 residues. The V and J ends lost 1 base and 6 bases respectively, with 11 bases between them. Per the germline V gene, CDR1 is SGHTA and CDR2 is FQGNSA. In DNA form, the CDR3 reads TGTGCCAGCAGCTTAGTTCCGCAAACGGATACGCAGTATTTT. Translating gives CASSLVPQTDTQYF.

The rearrangement uses TRBV28 and TRBJ2-5; D uncertain. This CDR3 is 13 amino acids long. Germline lookup yields CDR1 MDHEN and CDR2 SYDVKM. V was shortened by 2 bases and J by 5 bases, with 9 bases between the two germline ends. CDR3 in DNA: TGTGCCAGCAGTTTAGTCCCGGTGGAGACCCAGTACTTC. This encodes CASSLVPVETQYF.

This clonotype was recorded once. The V gene is TRBV2, the J gene TRBJ1-1, with 10 bases lining up with TRBD1. Trimming removed 6 bases from V and 3 bases from J; junction bases left unmatched: 4. Germline values: CDR1 SNHLY, CDR2 FYNNEI. The CDR3 spans 14 residues. The CDR3 DNA sequence: TGTGCCAGCAGCGCCGGGACAGGGGACACTGAAGCTTTCTTT. This translates into CASSAGTGDTEAFF.

There are a few counts of this clonotype. The rearrangement links TRBV25-1 to TRBJ2-2; unclear D gene. V dropped 3 bases and J dropped 4 bases, with 9 bases sitting between them. Germline V gene lookup returns CDR1 MGHDK and CDR2 SYGVNS. This CDR3 is 14 amino acids long. The CDR3 here is CASSEFTSTGELFF. The CDR3, as DNA: TGTGCCAGCAGTGAGTTCACCTCCACCGGGGAGCTGTTTTTT.

This clonotype was seen a single time. The chain joins TRBV7-2 to TRBJ2-7; 8 bases map to TRBD2. The V gene end was trimmed by 3 bases and the J gene end by 2 bases; junction bases not matched to a gene: 6. The CDR3 runs 15 residues. CDR1 and CDR2 from the germline V gene are SGHTA and FQGNSA. Here the CDR3 reads CASSFSGASTYEQYF. CDR3 sequence (DNA): TGTGCCAGCAGCTTTAGCGGGGCCTCAACCTACGAGCAGTACTTC.

This clonotype was observed a handful of times. CDR3 residues: CASSYLQETDTQYF. DNA of the CDR3: TGTGCCAGCAGTTACCTGCAGGAAACAGATACGCAGTATTTT. V gene TRBV6-5 combines with J gene TRBJ2-3; D gene ambiguous. Trimming pared 2 bases from V and 3 bases from J, leaving 9 bases between. There are 14 residues in the CDR3. Germline-derived CDR1 and CDR2 are MNHEY and SVGAGI.

The V and J genes are TRBV28 and TRBJ1-1, with TRBD1 as a possible D gene (6 bases). From germline, CDR1 is MDHEN and CDR2 SYDVKM. The CDR3 length is 12 residues. The germline V and J ends were trimmed by 5 bases and 10 bases, with 14 bases remaining between them. CDR3 in amino acids: CASSASARGAFF. The CDR3 DNA reads as TGTGCCAGCAGTGCAAGCGCCAGGGGAGCTTTCTTT.

This clonotype appeared a few times. The gene calls are TRBV4-1 and TRBJ2-7; D is perhaps TRBD2 (6 bases). Germline V CDR1 and CDR2: MGHRA, YSYEKL. The CDR3 has 15 amino acids. V lost 2 bases to trimming and J lost 3 bases, with 14 bases between them. The CDR3 is CASSQIVQEGYEQYF. CDR3 in DNA: TGCGCCAGCAGCCAAATAGTGCAGGAGGGCTACGAGCAGTACTTC.

This clonotype was counted at least ten times. The chain is built from TRBV12-3 or TRBV12-4 and TRBJ1-1; D call uncertain. Trimming stripped 2 bases from V and 1 base from J, with 5 bases between. CDR3 size: 13 residues. CDR3 in DNA: TGTGCCAGCAGTTTAAGGTCGAACACTGAAGCTTTCTTT. This translates into CASSLRSNTEAFF.

The chain joins TRBV7-9 to TRBJ2-1; D remains ambiguous. Trimming cost V 3 bases and J 10 bases, with 7 bases left between them. Looked up from germline, CDR1 is SEHNR and CDR2 is FQNEAQ (reference sequence). The CDR3 sequence is 11 residues long. The CDR3 DNA follows: TGTGCCAGCAGCTTTTCCTGGGAGCAGTTCTTC. Its protein product is CASSFSWEQFF.

The chain couples TRBV4-3 to TRBJ2-5; 8 bases map to TRBD2. V gave up 2 bases and J gave up 1 base; unmatched junction bases: 15. The V gene's germline CDR1 is LGHNA and CDR2 YSLEER. The CDR3 loop spans 19 amino acids. The CDR3 bases are TGCGCCAGCAGCCAACACCTAGGCCTTAGCGGGGTGGGCCAAGAGACCCAGTACTTC. It yields the protein CASSQHLGLSGVGQETQYF.

This clonotype was seen only a few times. V gene TRBV7-2 combines with J gene TRBJ2-2, with TRBD2 matching over 8 bases. Looked up from germline, CDR1 is SGHTA and CDR2 is FQGNSA. The ends lost 11 bases at V and 10 bases at J; junction bases unmatched: 18. The CDR3 is 15 amino acids. CDR3 nucleotide sequence: TGTGCCTGTGCAAAGGGAGCGGGAGAAAATGTGGAGCTGTTTTTT. The encoded protein is CACAKGAGENVELFF.

The V gene is TRBV5-6, the J gene TRBJ2-1; 9 bases are shared with TRBD1. The CDR3 is made up of 12 amino acids. The V and J ends lost 2 bases and 14 bases, in that order; junction bases with no gene match: 5. Germline CDR1 reads SGHDT; CDR2 reads YYEEEE. The CDR3 DNA follows: TGTGCCAGCAGCTTACAGGGGGACAGGGAGTTCTTC. It specifies CASSLQGDREFF.

The V and J genes are TRBV20-1 and TRBJ2-3, with D hard to call. CDR3 length: 15 amino acids. Germline-derived CDR1 and CDR2 are DFQATT and SNEGSKA (reference sequence). The V and J ends lost 0 bases and 0 bases respectively, with 10 bases between them. In DNA, the CDR3 is TGCAGTGCTAGAGATGTAAGCGTTAGCACAGATACGCAGTATTTT. Translation gives CSARDVSVSTDTQYF.